The next 6 T cell receptor beta chains were all read from a single sample in a study of spatial heterogeneity in lung cancer. Points from the study as a whole: Tracking of tumor mutation counts was seen in expanded intratumoral alpha and beta TCR counts.

Their antigen targets remain unknown. Documented time point: sample taken at primary tumor resection. MiXCR was run by TCRdb on the 5' RACE reads, yielding one entry per CDR3 protein. The sample yields approximately 5,500 distinct CDR3 sequences, roughly 6.5% seen once. The sequencing here drew on lung tumor tissue, taken at surgery. These receptor sequences come from a female donor with early-stage non-small cell lung cancer.

Remarks on this clonotype: This beta chain appears as a stray read in a library generated for alpha chains; its size is not informative. The V call is TRBV10-3, the J call TRBJ2-3; TRBD1 agrees at 7 bases. The germline gives CDR1 ENHRY, CDR2 SYGVKD. V was clipped by 7 bases and J by 2 bases; unmatched bases: 9. This CDR3 has 15 residues. CDR3 bases: TGTGCCATCACCTCAGACAGGGAAGACACAGATACGCAGTATTTT. The encoded protein is CAITSDREDTDTQYF.

In its sample, this clonotype was seen a few times. As an off-target read in a library built for alpha chains, this beta chain has a frequency of little significance. The V and J genes are TRBV6-6 and TRBJ1-4; 10 bases line up with TRBD1. The V gene's germline CDR1 is MNHNY and CDR2 SVGAGI (reference sequence). Trimming cost V 4 bases and J 8 bases; bases outside gene matches: 4. The CDR3 sequence is 14 residues long. CDR3 loop: CASSSGTGEEKLFF. The CDR3 DNA follows: TGTGCCAGCAGTTCCGGGACAGGGGAGGAAAAACTGTTTTTT.

This clonotype appeared many times. Because the library targeted alpha chains, this beta chain is an off-target read whose size means little. The V call is TRBV18, the J call TRBJ2-1, with D perhaps TRBD1 (5 bases). From germline, CDR1 is KGHSH and CDR2 LQKENI. This CDR3 region has 11 residues. Trimming pared 4 bases from V and 12 bases from J, leaving 10 bases between. CDR3 loop: CASSHGQGQFF. The DNA for the CDR3 is TGTGCCAGCTCACACGGGCAGGGGCAGTTCTTC.

Of note for this clonotype: Being off target in a library aimed at alpha chains, this beta chain has a size of little meaning. The chain is built from TRBV12-3 or TRBV12-4 and TRBJ2-2, with D uncertain. This CDR3 is 15 amino acids long. V was trimmed by 3 bases and J by 3 bases, leaving 11 bases between them. The CDR3 DNA reads as TGTGCCAGCAGTTTGAAAGGGTCCCACACCGGGGAGCTGTTTTTT. Encoded protein: CASSLKGSHTGELFF.

This clonotype occurred many times. This beta chain is a stray sequence in a library constructed for alpha chains; its clone size is not meaningful. The chain uses TRBV29-1 and TRBJ1-2; D unresolved. CDR1 is SQVTM and CDR2 is ANQGSEA in the germline V gene. There are 10 residues in the CDR3. Trimming took 3 bases from V and 4 from J, leaving 3 bases between them. DNA of the CDR3: TGCAGCGTTGACAGCTATGGCTACACCTTC. This gives the protein CSVDSYGYTF. Looking up the rest from reference TRBV29-1 and TRBJ1-2 gives the full variable domain: SAVISQKPSRDICQRGTSLTIQCQVDSQVTMMFWYRQQPGQSLTLIATANQGSEATYESGFVIDKFPISRPNLTFSTLTVSNMSPEDSSIYLCSVDSYGYTFGSGTRLTVV.

This clonotype occurred a few times. Little can be read into the size of this beta chain, an off-target read in a library designed for alpha chains. The V and J genes are TRBV4-1 and TRBJ2-2; a possible D gene is TRBD1 (6 bases). The V and J ends lost 4 bases and 4 bases respectively, with 19 bases between them. CDR1 MGHRA and CDR2 YSYEKL come from the germline V gene. The CDR3 loop spans 17 amino acids. In DNA form, the CDR3 reads TGCGCCAGCAGCCGGGACGGACAGTTAATGGGCACCGGGGAGCTGTTTTTT. Translating gives CASSRDGQLMGTGELFF.